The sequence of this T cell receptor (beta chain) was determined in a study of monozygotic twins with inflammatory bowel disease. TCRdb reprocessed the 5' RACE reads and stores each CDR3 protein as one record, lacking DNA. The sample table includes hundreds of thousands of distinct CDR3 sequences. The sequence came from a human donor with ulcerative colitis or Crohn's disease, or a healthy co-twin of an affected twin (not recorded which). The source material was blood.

CDR3 in amino acids: CASTEKGGGRNTEAFF. This chain links TRBV6-1 with TRBJ1-1; TCRdb outputs TRBD1, but without DNA this stays unchecked. Germline V CDR1 and CDR2: MNHNS, SASEGT. The CDR3 is made up of 16 amino acids.